The clone carrying this T cell receptor (beta chain) has just one count. Its cognate antigen is unknown. The data were taken from a study of graft-versus-host responses after intestinal transplantation. Study at large: Recipients obtained multivisceral, liver-intestinal, or isolated intestinal transplants. Induction using anti-thymocyte globulin, followed by tacrolimus and steroids for two to four years, was given to all recipients. Study-level points and caveats: Investigators detected GvH clones in recipient marrow, with some emerging earlier in ileum or blood. Researchers found peak circulating GvH clone levels linked to early post-transplant HvG declines.

CDR1 is LNHNV, CDR2 YYDKDF, per germline (reference sequence). V was pared by 1 base and J by 4 bases, with 13 bases between. This CDR3 comprises 15 residues. Using immunoSEQ multiplex PCR, the repertoire was profiled, and TCRdb retains in-frame clones only, with some absent. The data hold about 21,000 clones, with roughly 89% observed a single time. This rearrangement joins TRBV15 to TRBJ1-1; the D is unclear. This TCR was sampled from a human patient who received an intestinal transplant, so some T cells may come from the graft donor. The sequenced sample was PBMCs, obtained around 68 days after intestinal transplantation. CDR3 amino acids: CATSRAPRWFTEAFF. The CDR3 nucleotides are TGTGCCACCAGCAGAGCTCCCCGATGGTTCACTGAAGCTTTCTTT.